This TCR beta chain is drawn from a study of T cell repertoires in cytomegalovirus infection. As for the study in general: Public TCR beta signatures were indicative of both CMV infection and a matching HLA type.

The V gene's germline CDR1 is MNHNY and CDR2 SVGAGI (reference sequence). The CDR3 covers 16 residues. With V trimmed by 4 bases and J by 1 base, 6 bases remained unmatched. Of note for this clonotype: No antigen is known for it.

TCRdb called the reads again in MiXCR, with one record for every CDR3 protein. The data show some 310,000 distinct CDR3 sequences, around 25% seen once. Sequenced here: cultured PBMCs, sampled from culture after CMV antigen stimulation. The source is a human donor in good health (CMV status not recorded). Some clones in this sample may be carry-over from other donors' samples. V usage is TRBV6-6 and J usage is TRBJ2-2; 7 bases line up with TRBD2. CDR3 amino acids: CASSSTGGRNTGELFF. CDR3 nucleotide sequence: TGTGCCAGCAGTTCCACCGGCGGGAGGAACACCGGGGAGCTGTTTTTT.